The 7 T cell receptor beta chains reported below all come from one sample, sequenced in a study of blood T cell repertoires in COVID-19. Generated by immunoSEQ multiplex PCR, the TCRdb table keeps only in-frame clones and is missing some. In the table there are about 92,000 clones, about 90% of which are singletons. The sequencing input was peripheral blood. The receptor source for this set is a human donor with active COVID-19. The donor label of this sample is uncertain.

This chain uses TRBV5-5 with TRBJ2-7; D is possibly TRBD2 (6 bases). The V gene's germline CDR1 is SGHKS and CDR2 YYEKEE (reference sequence). The CDR3 runs to 13 residues. Trimming shortened V by 3 bases and J by 0 bases, and 7 bases separated the two germline ends. CDR3 region: CASSSGLSYEQYF. The CDR3 DNA is TGTGCCAGCAGCTCGGGACTCTCCTACGAGCAGTACTTC.

The chain uses TRBV6-1 and TRBJ2-1; no definite D call. V lost 1 base and J 12 bases, leaving 16 bases between the germline ends. The CDR3 has 14 residues. Germline values: CDR1 MNHNS, CDR2 SASEGT. The CDR3 bases are TGTGCCAGCAGTGAAGGGGCTTGGGCTTTTGGGCAGTTCTTC. Its protein is CASSEGAWAFGQFF.

This sequence joins TRBV4-1 and TRBJ2-5; 13 bases match TRBD2. The CDR3 is 18 residues long. Germline loops: CDR1 MGHRA, CDR2 YSYEKL. V lost 4 bases and J lost 2; bases outside the gene matches: 10. The CDR3 nucleotides are TGCGCCAGCAGCCTGCGACTAGCGGGGGGCCTCGATCAAGAGACCCAGTACTTC. This gives the protein CASSLRLAGGLDQETQYF.

The rearrangement joins TRBV19 to TRBJ1-2; D uncertain. The CDR3 contains 13 residues. V lost 10 bases, J lost 1 base, and 13 bases lay in between. Germline V gene lookup returns CDR1 LNHDA and CDR2 SQIVND (reference sequence). This chain's CDR3 is CATSRGSNYGYTF. CDR3 nucleotide sequence: TGTGCCACCTCGCGAGGAAGTAACTATGGCTACACCTTC. Full variable domain (rest looked up from reference TRBV19 and TRBJ1-2): DGGITQSPKYLFRKEGQNVTLSCEQNLNHDAMYWYRQDPGQGLRLIYYSQIVNDFQKGDIAEGYSVSREKKESFPLTVTSAQKNPTAFYLCATSRGSNYGYTFGSGTRLTVV.

The V and J genes are TRBV2 and TRBJ2-1, with TRBD2 as a possible D gene (5 bases). This CDR3 spans 16 amino acids. Trimming pared 3 bases from V and 1 base from J, leaving 13 bases between. Looked up from germline, CDR1 is SNHLY and CDR2 is FYNNEI. CDR3 region: CASSEWTSVSYNEQFF. The CDR3 DNA sequence: TGTGCCAGCAGTGAGTGGACTTCCGTTTCCTACAATGAGCAGTTCTTC.

This chain connects TRBV7-8 to TRBJ2-1, with 9 bases lining up with TRBD2. With 1 base clipped from V and 6 bases from J, the junction kept 4 bases outside the gene matches. The CDR3 has 15 amino acids. CDR1 is SGHVS, CDR2 FQNEAQ, per germline. The CDR3 nucleotides are TGTGCCAGCAGCTTAGGCGGGGGGGCCGTCAATGAGCAGTTCTTC. It codes for CASSLGGGAVNEQFF.

This clone was recorded only once. The J gene is TRBJ2-5, the V gene TRBV5-5; D is uncertain. Trimming stripped 0 bases from V and 2 bases from J, with 11 bases between. The CDR3 has 15 residues. Germline CDR1 SGHKS, CDR2 YYEKEE (reference sequence). The CDR3 sequence: CASSLVFQIQETQYF. The CDR3 coding sequence is TGTGCCAGCAGCTTGGTTTTTCAGATTCAAGAGACCCAGTACTTC.